This T cell receptor (beta chain) was profiled in a study of blood T cells in healthy people across ages. PCR was performed a second time for 7 to 11 cycles using a sample-barcoded 5' primer and a J-beta primer mix. TCRdb independently ran MiXCR on the 5' RACE reads; one entry per CDR3 protein. Of roughly 900,000 distinct CDR3 sequences listed, about 28% are singletons. The CDR3 is 15 amino acids. V was clipped by 6 bases and J by 0 bases, with 12 bases between them. CDR1 SNHLY and CDR2 FYNNEI come from the germline V gene. This clonotype was seen at least ten times. Specimen: blood. The chain carries TRBV2 and TRBJ2-4; D might be TRBD1 (6 bases). The source of this sequence is a woman older than 75 in good health. CDR3 sequence reads: CASRVEGVAKNIQYF. As DNA, the CDR3 is TGTGCCAGCAGAGTCGAGGGGGTAGCCAAAAACATTCAGTACTTC.